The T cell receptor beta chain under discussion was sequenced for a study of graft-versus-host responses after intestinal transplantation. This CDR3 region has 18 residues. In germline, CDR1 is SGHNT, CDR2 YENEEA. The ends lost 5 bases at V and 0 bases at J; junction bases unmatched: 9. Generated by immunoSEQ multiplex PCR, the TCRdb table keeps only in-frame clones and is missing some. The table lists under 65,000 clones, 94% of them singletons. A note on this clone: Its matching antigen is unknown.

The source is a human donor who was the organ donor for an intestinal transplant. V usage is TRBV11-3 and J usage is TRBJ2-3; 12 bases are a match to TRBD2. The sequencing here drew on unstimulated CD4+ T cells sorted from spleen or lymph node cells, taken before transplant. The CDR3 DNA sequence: TGTGCCAGCAGCCTGACTAGCGGGGGAGGATTTAGCACAGATACGCAGTATTTT. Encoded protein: CASSLTSGGGFSTDTQYF.